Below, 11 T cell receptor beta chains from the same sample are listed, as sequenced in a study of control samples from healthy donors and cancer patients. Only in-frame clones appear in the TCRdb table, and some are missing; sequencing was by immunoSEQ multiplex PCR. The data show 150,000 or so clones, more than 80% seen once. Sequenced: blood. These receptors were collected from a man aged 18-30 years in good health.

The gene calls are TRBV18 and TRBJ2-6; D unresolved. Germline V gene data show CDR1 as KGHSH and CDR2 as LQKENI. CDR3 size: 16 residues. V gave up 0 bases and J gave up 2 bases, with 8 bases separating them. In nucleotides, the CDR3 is TGTGCCAGCTCACCACCGTCTGGGGCTGGGGCCAACGTCCTGACTTTC. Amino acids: CASSPPSGAGANVLTF.

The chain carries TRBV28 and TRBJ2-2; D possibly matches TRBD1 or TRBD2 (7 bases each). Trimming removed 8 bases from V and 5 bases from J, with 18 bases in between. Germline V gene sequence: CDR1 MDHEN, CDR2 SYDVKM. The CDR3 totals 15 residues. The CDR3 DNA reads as TGTGCCAGCGAGGGGGCTAGCGGATGGACCGGGGAGCTGTTTTTT. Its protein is CASEGASGWTGELFF.

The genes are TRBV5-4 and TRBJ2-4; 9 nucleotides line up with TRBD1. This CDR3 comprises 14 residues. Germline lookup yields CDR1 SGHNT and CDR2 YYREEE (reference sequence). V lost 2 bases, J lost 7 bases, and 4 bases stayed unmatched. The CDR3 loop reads CASSFRDRENIQYF. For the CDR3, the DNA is TGTGCCAGCAGCTTCCGGGACAGGGAGAACATTCAGTACTTC. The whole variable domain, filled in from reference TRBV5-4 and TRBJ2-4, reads ETGVTQSPTHLIKTRGQQVTLRCSSQSGHNTVSWYQQALGQGPQFIFQYYREEENGRGNFPPRFSGLQFPNYSSELNVNALELDDSALYLCASSFRDRENIQYFGAGTRLSVL.

The CDR3 spells CASRELGDTQYF. CDR3 in DNA: TGTGCCAGCAGAGAACTGGGGGATACGCAGTATTTT. V usage is TRBV12-3 or TRBV12-4 and J usage is TRBJ2-3; D uncertain. V shed 6 bases and J shed 6 bases, with 10 bases lying between them. This CDR3 spans 12 amino acids.

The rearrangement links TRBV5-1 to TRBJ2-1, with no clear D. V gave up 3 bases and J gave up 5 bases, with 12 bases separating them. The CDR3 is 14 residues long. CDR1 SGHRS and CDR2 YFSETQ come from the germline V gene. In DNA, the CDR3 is TGCGCCAGCAGCTCCTCCGGGCCTGACAATGAGCAGTTCTTC. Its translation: CASSSSGPDNEQFF.

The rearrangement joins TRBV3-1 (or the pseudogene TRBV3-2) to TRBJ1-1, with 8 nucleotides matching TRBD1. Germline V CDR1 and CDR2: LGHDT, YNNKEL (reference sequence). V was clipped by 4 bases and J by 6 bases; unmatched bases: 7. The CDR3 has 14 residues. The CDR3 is CASSLQGAKAEAFF. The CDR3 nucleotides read TGTGCCAGCAGCCTTCAGGGGGCTAAGGCTGAAGCTTTCTTT.

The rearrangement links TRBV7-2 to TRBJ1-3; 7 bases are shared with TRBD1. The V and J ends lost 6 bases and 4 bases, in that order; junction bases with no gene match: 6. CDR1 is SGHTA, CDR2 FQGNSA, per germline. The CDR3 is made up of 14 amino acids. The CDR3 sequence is CASRPDRDGNTIYF. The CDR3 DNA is TGTGCCAGCAGACCAGACAGGGACGGAAACACCATATATTTT.

CDR3 region: CASSRTGTPGETQYF. Written as DNA, the CDR3 is TGTGCCAGCAGTCGGACCGGGACCCCCGGGGAGACCCAGTACTTC. This chain links TRBV7-9 with TRBJ2-5; either TRBD1 or TRBD2 may fit D (5 bases each). CDR1 is SEHNR, CDR2 FQNEAQ, per germline (reference sequence). This CDR3 has 15 residues. The germline V and J ends were trimmed by 6 bases and 5 bases, with 19 bases remaining between them. The variable domain in full, completed from reference TRBV7-9 and TRBJ2-5, reads DTGVSQNPRHKITKRGQNVTFRCDPISEHNRLYWYRQTLGQGPEFLTYFQNEAQLEKSRLLSDRFSAERPKGSFSTLEIQRTEQGDSAMYLCASSRTGTPGETQYFGPGTRLLVL.

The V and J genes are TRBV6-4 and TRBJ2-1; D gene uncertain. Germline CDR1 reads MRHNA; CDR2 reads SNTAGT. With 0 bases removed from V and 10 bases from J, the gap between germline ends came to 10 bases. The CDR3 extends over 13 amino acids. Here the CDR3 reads CASSDSNGSEQFF. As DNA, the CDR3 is TGTGCCAGCAGTGACTCGAATGGATCGGAGCAGTTCTTC.

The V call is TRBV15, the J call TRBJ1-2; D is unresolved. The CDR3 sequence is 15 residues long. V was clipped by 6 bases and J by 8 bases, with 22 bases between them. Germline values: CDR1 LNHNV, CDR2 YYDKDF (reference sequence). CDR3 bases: TGTGCCACCAGGGGGAAAGAGGGAGAGCTGGGGGGCTACACCTTC. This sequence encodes CATRGKEGELGGYTF.

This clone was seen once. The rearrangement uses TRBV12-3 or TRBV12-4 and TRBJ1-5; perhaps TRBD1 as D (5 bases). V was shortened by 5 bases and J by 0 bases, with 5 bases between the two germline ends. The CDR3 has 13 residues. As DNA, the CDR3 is TGTGCCAGCAGTGGGGGTAGCAATCAGCCCCAGCATTTT. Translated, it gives CASSGGSNQPQHF.